What follows are 18 T cell receptor beta chains derived from one specimen sequenced in a study of blood T cell repertoires in COVID-19. TCRdb keeps only in-frame clones here, not all; method: immunoSEQ multiplex PCR. The profile shows around 280,000 clones, about 83% of them singletons. Sequenced: PBMCs or T cells enriched from blood (not recorded which). Receptors were obtained from a woman in her thirties or forties who had recovered from COVID-19.

This clone was found once. This chain links TRBV6-5 with TRBJ2-7; perhaps TRBD1 as D (5 bases). V was pared by 6 bases and J by 6 bases, with 15 bases between. Germline CDR1 reads MNHEY; CDR2 reads SVGAGI. This CDR3 has 13 residues. This CDR3 is CASRPTVLGEQYF. CDR3 nucleotide sequence: TGTGCCAGCAGACCGACAGTTTTAGGCGAGCAGTACTTC.

The rearrangement links TRBV7-2 to TRBJ1-5; no reliable D call. V dropped 0 bases and J dropped 5 bases, with 14 bases sitting between them. CDR3 length equals 16 residues. Germline-derived CDR1 and CDR2 are SGHTA and FQGNSA. The DNA of the CDR3 is TGTGCCAGCAGCTTAGCGCAAGGCTTCGGGGATCAGCCCCAGCATTTT. It translates to CASSLAQGFGDQPQHF.

The gene calls are TRBV28 and TRBJ2-1, with 9 bases fitting TRBD1. CDR1 and CDR2 (germline): MDHEN, SYDVKM. V shed 6 bases, J shed 5 bases, and the junction held 14 bases outside the gene matches. The length of the CDR3 is 17 residues. The CDR3 region has the DNA TGTGCCAGCAGCCTGGACAGGGGCCCCCTAAGGGACAATGAGCAGTTCTTC. Translated, it gives CASSLDRGPLRDNEQFF.

The chain recombines TRBV19 with TRBJ2-6, with a weak D call TRBD2 (6 bases). V dropped 4 bases and J dropped 0 bases, with 13 bases sitting between them. Germline loops: CDR1 LNHDA, CDR2 SQIVND (reference sequence). The CDR3 covers 17 residues. CDR3: CASSRGEVSSGANVLTF. The CDR3, as DNA: TGTGCCAGTAGTAGGGGGGAGGTGAGCTCTGGGGCCAACGTCCTGACTTTC.

This chain connects TRBV18 to TRBJ1-5, with D unclear. V lost 2 bases and J 0 bases, leaving 14 bases between the germline ends. The CDR3 spans 17 residues. The germline gives CDR1 KGHSH, CDR2 LQKENI. The CDR3 sequence is CASSPTLYRGSNQPQHF. CDR3 nucleotide sequence: TGTGCCAGCTCACCAACCCTGTATCGGGGTAGCAATCAGCCCCAGCATTTT.

This rearrangement joins TRBV7-8 to TRBJ1-1; D call uncertain. This CDR3 has 13 residues. The V end lost 2 bases, the J end lost 0 bases, and 4 bases lay between the germline ends. Germline V gives CDR1 SGHVS, CDR2 FQNEAQ. Written as DNA, the CDR3 is TGTGCCAGCAGCTTATTTATGAACACTGAAGCTTTCTTT. Translation: CASSLFMNTEAFF.

The CDR3 DNA is TGCGCCAGCAGCCCCCGCGGGGGGAGCTCCTACGAGCAGTACTTC. It yields the protein CASSPRGGSSYEQYF. This rearrangement joins TRBV4-1 to TRBJ2-7; 8 bases match TRBD2. J was trimmed by 0 bases and V by 4 bases; bases with no gene match: 5. Germline CDR1 is MGHRA and CDR2 is YSYEKL. The CDR3 is 15 amino acids.

The chain employs TRBV7-9 and TRBJ2-5, with D possibly matching TRBD2 (6 bases). Germline CDR1 is SEHNR and CDR2 is FQNEAQ (reference sequence). CDR3 size: 12 residues. V dropped 3 bases and J dropped 5 bases, with 7 bases sitting between them. CDR3: CASSFSGETQYF. In DNA, the CDR3 is TGTGCCAGCAGCTTCAGCGGGGAGACCCAGTACTTC.

This clone was observed a few times. The chain employs TRBV7-2 and TRBJ2-7; 10 bases fit TRBD2. The junction had 14 bases not matched to a gene; V was cut back by 1 base and J by 2 bases. The CDR3 has 19 amino acids. Germline CDR1 is SGHTA and CDR2 is FQGNSA. The DNA of the CDR3 is TGTGCCAGCAGCTTAGAGAGTTTTTCTAGCGGGAGATTAACCTACGAGCAGTACTTC. This gives the protein CASSLESFSSGRLTYEQYF.

This rearrangement joins TRBV7-9 to TRBJ2-3; 9 positions match TRBD2. The germline V gene encodes CDR1 SEHNR and CDR2 FQNEAQ (reference sequence). The junction had 10 bases not matched to a gene; V was cut back by 6 bases and J by 12 bases. The length of the CDR3 is 13 residues. CDR3 in DNA: TGTGCCAGCAGTTATGTAGCGGGAGAGGGTCAGTATTTT. It translates to CASSYVAGEGQYF.

Remarks on this clone: This sample also contains other DNA sequences that code for the same CDR3. J is TRBJ2-5 and V is TRBV7-2; 9 bases map to TRBD1. This CDR3 spans 14 amino acids. Germline values: CDR1 SGHTA, CDR2 FQGNSA. The ends lost 5 bases at V and 5 bases at J; junction bases unmatched: 6. CDR3 nucleotides: TGTGCCAGCAGCGCGACAGGGGGTTGGGAGACCCAGTACTTC. It codes for CASSATGGWETQYF.

This chain uses TRBV6-5 with TRBJ2-3; TRBD2 is a possible D gene (6 bases). This CDR3 contains 15 residues. With 5 bases removed from V and 1 base from J, the gap between germline ends came to 13 bases. CDR1 MNHEY and CDR2 SVGAGI come from the germline V gene. The CDR3 here is CASSIGTYRTDTQYF. In DNA, the CDR3 is TGTGCCAGCAGTATTGGGACTTATCGCACAGATACGCAGTATTTT.

The rearrangement links TRBV6-5 to TRBJ1-3; D ambiguous. The CDR3 covers 14 residues. Germline CDR1 and CDR2: MNHEY and SVGAGI. Trimming shortened V by 6 bases and J by 0 bases, and 9 bases separated the two germline ends. CDR3 loop: CASRDGDSGNTIYF. Here the CDR3 DNA reads TGTGCCAGCAGGGACGGGGACTCTGGAAACACCATATATTTT.

V is TRBV2 and J is TRBJ2-7; no clear D gene. The ends were cut back, 9 bases at V and 0 bases at J, with 6 bases in the middle. Germline loops: CDR1 SNHLY, CDR2 FYNNEI. The CDR3 totals 11 residues. Written as DNA, the CDR3 is TGTGCCAGTCTCCTCTCCTACGAGCAGTACTTC. Amino acids: CASLLSYEQYF.

The chain is built from TRBV30 and TRBJ2-7; 11 positions agree with TRBD2. V shed 3 bases, J shed 6 bases, and the junction held 10 bases outside the gene matches. This CDR3 is 15 amino acids long. Per germline, CDR1 GTSNPN and CDR2 SVGIG (reference sequence). Here the CDR3 reads CAWSTGTSGVGEQYF. The CDR3 bases are TGTGCCTGGAGCACCGGGACTAGCGGAGTAGGCGAGCAGTACTTC.

The chain joins TRBV19 to TRBJ1-1; D unclear. CDR1 is LNHDA and CDR2 is SQIVND in the germline V gene (reference sequence). This CDR3 has 11 residues. The ends were cut back, 3 bases at V and 6 bases at J, with 5 bases in the middle. The CDR3 nucleotides read TGTGCCAGTAGTATTCGAGCTGAAGCTTTCTTT. Its translation is CASSIRAEAFF.

The V call is TRBV7-2, the J call TRBJ2-5; D possibly corresponds to TRBD2 (6 bases). Looked up from germline, CDR1 is SGHTA and CDR2 is FQGNSA. V lost 2 bases to trimming and J lost 1 base, with 8 bases between them. The CDR3 extends over 14 amino acids. This chain's CDR3 is CASSLSSGQETQYF. In DNA form, the CDR3 reads TGTGCCAGCAGCTTAAGTAGCGGCCAAGAGACCCAGTACTTC.

CDR3 in DNA: TGTGCCAGCAGCGTAGAGGCCAGCGGGAGAGGCTCCTACGAGCAGTACTTC. Protein product: CASSVEASGRGSYEQYF. The rearrangement joins TRBV7-9 to TRBJ2-7; 8 nucleotides agree with TRBD2. Germline lookup yields CDR1 SEHNR and CDR2 FQNEAQ (reference sequence). Losses at the gene ends were 5 bases for V and 0 bases for J; bases not matched to a gene: 12. CDR3 length: 17 residues.